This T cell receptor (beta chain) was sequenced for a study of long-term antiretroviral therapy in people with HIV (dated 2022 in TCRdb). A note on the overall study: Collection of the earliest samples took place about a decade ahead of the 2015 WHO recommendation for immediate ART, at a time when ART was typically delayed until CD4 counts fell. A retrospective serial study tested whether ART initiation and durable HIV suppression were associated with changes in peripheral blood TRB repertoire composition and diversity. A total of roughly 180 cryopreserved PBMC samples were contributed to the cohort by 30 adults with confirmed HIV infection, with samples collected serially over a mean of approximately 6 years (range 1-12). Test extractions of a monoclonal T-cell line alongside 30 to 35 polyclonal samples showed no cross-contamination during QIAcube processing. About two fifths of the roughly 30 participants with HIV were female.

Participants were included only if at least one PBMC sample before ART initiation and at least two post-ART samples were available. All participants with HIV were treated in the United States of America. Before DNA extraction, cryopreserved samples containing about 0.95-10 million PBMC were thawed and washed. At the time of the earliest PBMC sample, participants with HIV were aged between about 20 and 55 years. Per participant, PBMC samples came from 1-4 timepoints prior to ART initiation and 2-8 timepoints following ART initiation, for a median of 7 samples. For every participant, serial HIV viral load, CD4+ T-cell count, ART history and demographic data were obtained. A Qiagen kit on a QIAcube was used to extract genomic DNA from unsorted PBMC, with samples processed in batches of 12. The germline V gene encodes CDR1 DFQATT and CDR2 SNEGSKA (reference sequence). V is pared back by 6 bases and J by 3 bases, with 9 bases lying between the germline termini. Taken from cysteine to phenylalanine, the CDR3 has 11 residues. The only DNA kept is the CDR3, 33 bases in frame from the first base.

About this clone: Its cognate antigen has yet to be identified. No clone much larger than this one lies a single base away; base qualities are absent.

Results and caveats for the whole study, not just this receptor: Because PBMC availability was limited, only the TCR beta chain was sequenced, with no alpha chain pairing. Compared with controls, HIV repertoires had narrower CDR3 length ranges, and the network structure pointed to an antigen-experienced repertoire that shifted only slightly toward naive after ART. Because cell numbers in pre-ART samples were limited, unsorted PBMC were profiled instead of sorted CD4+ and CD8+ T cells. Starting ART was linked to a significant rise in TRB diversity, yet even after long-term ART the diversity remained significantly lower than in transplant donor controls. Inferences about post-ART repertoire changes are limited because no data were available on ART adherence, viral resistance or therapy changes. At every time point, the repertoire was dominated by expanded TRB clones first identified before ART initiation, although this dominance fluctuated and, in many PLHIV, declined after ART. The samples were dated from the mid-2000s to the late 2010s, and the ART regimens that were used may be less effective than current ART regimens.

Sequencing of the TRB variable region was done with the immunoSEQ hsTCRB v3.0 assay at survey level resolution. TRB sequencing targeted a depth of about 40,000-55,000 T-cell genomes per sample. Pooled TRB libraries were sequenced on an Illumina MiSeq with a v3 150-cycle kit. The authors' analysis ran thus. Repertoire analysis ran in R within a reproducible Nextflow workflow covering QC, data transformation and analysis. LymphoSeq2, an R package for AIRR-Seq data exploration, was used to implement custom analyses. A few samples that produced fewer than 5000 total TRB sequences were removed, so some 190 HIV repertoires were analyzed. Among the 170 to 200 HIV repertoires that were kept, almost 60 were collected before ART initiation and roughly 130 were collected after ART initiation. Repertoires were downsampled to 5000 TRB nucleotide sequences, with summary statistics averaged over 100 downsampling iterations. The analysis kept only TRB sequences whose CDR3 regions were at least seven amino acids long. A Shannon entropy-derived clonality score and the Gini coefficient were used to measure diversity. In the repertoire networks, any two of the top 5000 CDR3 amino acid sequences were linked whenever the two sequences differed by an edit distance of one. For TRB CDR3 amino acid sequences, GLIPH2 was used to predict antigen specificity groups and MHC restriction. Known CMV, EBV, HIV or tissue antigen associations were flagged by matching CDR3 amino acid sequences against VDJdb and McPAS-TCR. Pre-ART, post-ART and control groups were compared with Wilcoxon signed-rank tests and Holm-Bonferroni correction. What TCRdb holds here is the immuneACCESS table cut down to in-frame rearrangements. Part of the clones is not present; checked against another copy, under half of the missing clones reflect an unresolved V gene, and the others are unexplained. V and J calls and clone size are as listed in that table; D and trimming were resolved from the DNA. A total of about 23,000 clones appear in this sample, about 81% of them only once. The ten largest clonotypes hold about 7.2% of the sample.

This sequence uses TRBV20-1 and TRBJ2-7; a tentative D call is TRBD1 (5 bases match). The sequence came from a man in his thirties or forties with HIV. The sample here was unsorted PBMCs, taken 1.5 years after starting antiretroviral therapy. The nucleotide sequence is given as TGCAGTGCCCCGGACAACTACGAGCAGTACTTC. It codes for CSAPDNYEQYF.